Below, 19 T cell receptor beta chains from the same sample are listed, as sequenced in a study of T cells in Graves' hyperthyroidism and ophthalmopathy. RNA transcripts gave rise to amplified TCR beta CDR3 regions. The HTBI primer set served for first-round RT-PCR of the TCR CDR3. Each CDR3 protein gets one entry after TCRdb re-called the multiplex PCR reads with MiXCR. This table has 380,000 or so distinct CDR3 sequences, about 13% appearing once. The sequencing input was blood. These receptors were obtained from a man aged 25 to 45 with Graves' hyperthyroidism that later progressed to Graves' ophthalmopathy.

There are a few counts of this clonotype. The chain couples TRBV28 to TRBJ1-6; D gene unclear. Per the germline V gene, CDR1 is MDHEN and CDR2 is SYDVKM. The CDR3 has 14 residues. Trimming stripped 2 bases from V and 8 bases from J, with 10 bases between. CDR3 region: CASSLSPVDSPLHF. CDR3 nucleotide sequence: TGTGCCAGCAGTTTAAGCCCGGTGGATTCACCCCTCCACTTT. Together with reference TRBV28 and TRBJ1-6, the CDR3 gives the full variable domain: DVKVTQSSRYLVKRTGEKVFLECVQDMDHENMFWYRQDPGLGLRLIYFSYDVKMKEKGDIPEGYSVSREKKERFSLILESASTNQTSMYLCASSLSPVDSPLHFGNGTRLTVT.

CDR3 DNA sequence: TGTGCCAGCTCACCGAAGACAGGGCAGGAGACCCAGTACTTC. Translation gives CASSPKTGQETQYF. The chain uses TRBV18 and TRBJ2-5, with 7 bases identical to TRBD1. This CDR3 comprises 14 residues. V shed 3 bases and J 5 bases; nucleotides not matched to a gene: 6. Germline CDR1 KGHSH, CDR2 LQKENI.

This clonotype was picked up a small number of times. V gene TRBV12-3 or TRBV12-4 combines with J gene TRBJ2-3; D is undetermined. V was clipped by 7 bases and J by 2 bases, with 16 bases between them. The CDR3 has 15 amino acids. The CDR3 DNA reads as TGTGCCAGCAAGTTAGCATCCCCCCACACAGATACGCAGTATTTT. This encodes CASKLASPHTDTQYF.

The chain combines TRBV13 with TRBJ2-7; tentatively, D is TRBD1 (5 bases). Germline loops: CDR1 PRHDT, CDR2 FYEKMQ (reference sequence). CDR3 size: 15 residues. V shed 4 bases and J shed 2 bases, with 15 bases lying between them. The CDR3 DNA reads as TGTGCCAGCAGCTCGAATTACAGGAAGCCCTACGAGCAGTACTTC. Translated: CASSSNYRKPYEQYF. The full variable domain, rest sourced from reference TRBV13 and TRBJ2-7, is AAGVIQSPRHLIKEKRETATLKCYPIPRHDTVYWYQQGPGQDPQFLISFYEKMQSDKGSIPDRFSAQQFSDYHSELNMSSLELGDSALYFCASSSNYRKPYEQYFGPGTRLTVT.

This clonotype was recorded many times. The chain carries TRBV28 and TRBJ1-2; possible D gene TRBD1, 5 bases. Trimming shortened V by 3 bases and J by 8 bases, and 13 bases separated the two germline ends. CDR1 MDHEN and CDR2 SYDVKM come from the germline V gene. This CDR3 is built from 13 residues. The CDR3 protein is CASSLGRAYGYTF. CDR3 sequence (DNA): TGTGCCAGCAGTTTGGGCAGGGCTTACGGCTACACCTTC.

The CDR3 sequence is CASSTKNFMAQETQYF. DNA for the CDR3: TGTGCCAGCAGTACAAAGAACTTTATGGCCCAAGAGACCCAGTACTTC. The rearrangement joins TRBV6-1 to TRBJ2-5, with D hard to call. Germline values: CDR1 MNHNS, CDR2 SASEGT. Trimming removed 5 bases at V and 1 base at J, with 17 bases between. The CDR3 runs to 16 residues.

The sample holds a few counts of this clonotype. V usage is TRBV6-8 and J usage is TRBJ1-5; D is perhaps TRBD1 (6 bases). CDR3 length: 19 amino acids. The V and J ends lost 0 bases and 2 bases respectively, with 20 bases between them. Germline lookup yields CDR1 MNHGY and CDR2 SAAAGT. The CDR3 reads CASSYSLFTGHRGNQPQHF. CDR3 sequence (DNA): TGTGCCAGCAGTTACTCTCTTTTTACAGGACACAGGGGCAATCAGCCCCAGCATTTT.

The chain employs TRBV5-1 and TRBJ1-5; tentatively, D is TRBD1 (6 bases). Germline V CDR1 and CDR2: SGHRS, YFSETQ. V lost 4 bases to trimming and J lost 6 bases, with 20 bases between them. CDR3 length: 16 amino acids. CDR3: CASSPTGGRSGQPQHF. The CDR3 region has the DNA TGCGCCAGCAGCCCAACGGGGGGCAGATCAGGTCAGCCCCAGCATTTT.

This chain connects TRBV27 to TRBJ1-2; D gene uncertain. CDR3 length: 16 residues. V was cut by 6 bases and J by 6 bases, with 23 bases left in between. Looked up from germline, CDR1 is MNHEY and CDR2 is SMNVEV (reference sequence). Here the CDR3 reads CASSPLGRISPHGYTF. CDR3 sequence (DNA): TGTGCCAGCAGCCCGCTCGGCCGTATTAGCCCTCATGGCTACACCTTC.

The chain carries TRBV28 and TRBJ2-2; a weak D match, TRBD1 (6 bases). Per germline, CDR1 MDHEN and CDR2 SYDVKM. The V end was cut by 4 bases, the J end by 4 bases, with 22 bases between. The length of the CDR3 is 18 residues. CDR3 nucleotides: TGTGCCAGCAGTTGGCCGAATTGGGGGCGCAAGAGCACCGGGGAGCTGTTTTTT. It yields the protein CASSWPNWGRKSTGELFF.

This clonotype was counted at least ten times. The chain couples TRBV11-2 to TRBJ1-2, with TRBD1 matching 7 bases. Germline trimming cut 5 bases from V and 5 bases from J; bases unmatched to any gene: 11. CDR3 length: 15 residues. The V gene's germline CDR1 is SGHAT and CDR2 FQNNGV. The DNA for the CDR3 is TGTGCCAGCAGCCAAGCAGGGGGTCCTGGGTATGGCTACACCTTC. Residues: CASSQAGGPGYGYTF.

In its sample, this clonotype was seen a few times. A much larger clone differs from this one at a single base, so this may be a read error. J is TRBJ1-2 and V is TRBV7-9; maybe TRBD1 (5 bases). The CDR3 runs to 14 residues. The V end was cut by 5 bases, the J end by 4 bases, with 14 bases between. Germline CDR1 reads SEHNR; CDR2 reads FQNEAQ (reference sequence). CDR3 region: CASSRGTDPYGYTF. The CDR3 DNA reads TGTGCCAGCAGCCGGGGGACCGACCCCTATGGCTACACCTTC.

The sample holds a few counts of this clonotype. V is TRBV6-4 and J is TRBJ2-3; the match to TRBD2 covers 8 bases. This CDR3 has 16 residues. The trim removed 0 bases at V and 4 bases at J, leaving 6 bases unmatched. The germline V gene encodes CDR1 MRHNA and CDR2 SNTAGT. In nucleotides, the CDR3 is TGTGCCAGCAGTGACTCCGGGGGGGGGCTCGCAGATACGCAGTATTTT. This codes for CASSDSGGGLADTQYF.

This clonotype came up many times. The V call is TRBV28, the J call TRBJ1-3, with D unresolved. V dropped 5 bases and J dropped 0 bases, with 8 bases sitting between them. This CDR3 region has 14 residues. The germline V gene encodes CDR1 MDHEN and CDR2 SYDVKM. CDR3 sequence reads: CASSDLASGNTIYF. As DNA, the CDR3 is TGTGCCAGCAGTGATCTGGCCTCTGGAAACACCATATATTTT.

The V and J genes are TRBV7-8 and TRBJ2-7; D uncertain. The CDR3 is 13 residues long. Germline assignment: CDR1 SGHVS and CDR2 FQNEAQ. The V and J ends lost 5 bases and 0 bases respectively, with 8 bases between them. The CDR3 sequence is CASSPRLSYEQYF. CDR3 in DNA: TGTGCCAGCAGCCCCAGGCTCTCCTACGAGCAGTACTTC.

This clonotype was seen a few times. The J gene is TRBJ1-1, the V gene TRBV5-4, with 10 bases aligning to TRBD1. The CDR3 is 17 amino acids. Germline V gives CDR1 SGHNT, CDR2 YYREEE (reference sequence). The V gene end was trimmed by 4 bases and the J gene end by 3 bases; junction bases not matched to a gene: 12. The DNA of the CDR3 is TGTGCCAGCAGCAAAAGACAGGGGGCGAATGTCCACACTGAAGCTTTCTTT. The encoded protein is CASSKRQGANVHTEAFF.

This clonotype was counted a single time. Just one base apart from a much larger clone, this may be a read error. V gene TRBV20-1 combines with J gene TRBJ1-1; D remains unclear. The CDR3 sequence is 11 residues long. The germline gives CDR1 DFQATT, CDR2 SNEGSKA (reference sequence). The CDR3 region has the DNA TGCAGTGCTATCACAAACACTGAAGTTTTCTTT. Its protein is CSAITNTEVFF.

The chain joins TRBV7-8 to TRBJ2-2; possibly TRBD2 for D (6 bases). Germline lookup yields CDR1 SGHVS and CDR2 FQNEAQ. V lost 3 bases to trimming and J lost 3 bases, with 11 bases between them. The CDR3 runs 15 residues. The CDR3 sequence is CASSLVLAYTGELFF. The CDR3 nucleotides read TGTGCCAGCAGCTTGGTGCTAGCGTACACCGGGGAGCTGTTTTTT.

This clonotype was picked up a small number of times. This sequence joins TRBV6-1 and TRBJ2-5; D tentatively reads TRBD1 or TRBD2 (6 bases each). Germline V gene lookup returns CDR1 MNHNS and CDR2 SASEGT. CDR3 length: 15 amino acids. Trimming took 2 bases from V and 5 from J, leaving 15 bases between them. CDR3 DNA sequence: TGTGCCAGCAGTGAATATCATCGGGGGCTGGAGACCCAGTACTTC. It is translated as CASSEYHRGLETQYF.